One and the same sample provided the 24 T cell receptor beta chains below, sequenced in a study of blood T cells in healthy people across ages. Sample-barcoded 5' priming and a J-beta primer mix drove a second PCR of about 7 to 11 cycles. Using its own MiXCR run on the 5' RACE reads, TCRdb lists one record per CDR3 protein. The repertoire holds some 1.6 million distinct CDR3 sequences, with around 36% as singletons. Sample: blood. The receptors derive from a young woman in good health.

This clonotype came up a few times. This chain links TRBV5-1 with TRBJ1-2; 9 bases are shared with TRBD1. This CDR3 is 13 amino acids long. Germline CDR1 and CDR2: SGHRS and YFSETQ. Trimming at V came to 7 bases and at J to 8 bases, leaving 9 bases not matched to a gene. The CDR3 DNA is TGCGCCAGCCGAGGGGACAGGGCGGAGGGCTACACCTTC. As protein: CASRGDRAEGYTF.

This clonotype was recorded a few times. The rearrangement uses TRBV15 and TRBJ2-5, with D perhaps matching TRBD1 (5 bases). Germline V gene lookup returns CDR1 LNHNV and CDR2 YYDKDF (reference sequence). Between the trimmed V and J ends, which lost 5 bases and 1 base, there was a span of 14 bases. This CDR3 has 15 residues. DNA for the CDR3: TGTGCCACCAGCTCAGGGCCACAGGTCCAAGAGACCCAGTACTTC. It translates to CATSSGPQVQETQYF. Full variable domain (missing parts from reference TRBV15 and TRBJ2-5): DAMVIQNPRYQVTQFGKPVTLSCSQTLNHNVMYWYQQKSSQAPKLLFHYYDKDFNNEADTPDNFQSRRPNTSFCFLDIRSPGLGDTAMYLCATSSGPQVQETQYFGPGTRLLVL.

This clonotype showed up just a few times. The V gene is TRBV2, the J gene TRBJ2-7; 7 positions match TRBD1. The junction had 9 bases not matched to a gene; V was cut back by 7 bases and J by 3 bases. The CDR3 spans 14 residues. Per the germline V gene, CDR1 is SNHLY and CDR2 is FYNNEI. The CDR3 DNA is TGTGCCAGCAAGCCAAGAGGACAGGTCTACGAGCAGTACTTC. Its protein product is CASKPRGQVYEQYF.

This clonotype was counted ten times or more. The rearrangement links TRBV29-1 to TRBJ1-2; TRBD1 matches 7 bases. The CDR3 has 12 residues. Germline V gene lookup returns CDR1 SQVTM and CDR2 ANQGSEA. Trimming took 7 bases from V and 2 from J; bases not matched to a gene: 4. The CDR3 DNA reads as TGCAGCGCAGGGGACAGAAACTATGGCTACACCTTC. Translating gives CSAGDRNYGYTF.

V is TRBV9 and J is TRBJ2-3, with 13 bases that match TRBD2. Germline V lookup: CDR1 SGDLS, CDR2 YYNGEE. This CDR3 contains 14 residues. V lost 2 bases, J lost 6 bases, and 0 bases stayed unmatched. The CDR3 region is CASSVTSGRDTQYF. The CDR3 nucleotides read TGTGCCAGCAGCGTGACTAGCGGGAGGGATACGCAGTATTTT.

In the case of this clonotype: A much more abundant neighbour one base away suggests this may be a read error. The rearrangement joins TRBV15 to TRBJ2-5; 7 bases align to TRBD1. This CDR3 has 14 residues. J was trimmed by 1 base and V by 5 bases; bases with no gene match: 4. Germline CDR1 and CDR2: LNHNV and YYDKDF (reference sequence). The CDR3 DNA follows: TGTGCCACCAGCGGCAACAGGGGCCAAGAGACCCAGTACTTC. Protein sequence: CATSGNRGQETQYF. Full variable domain (rest looked up from reference TRBV15 and TRBJ2-5): DAMVIQNPRYQVTQFGKPVTLSCSQTLNHNVMYWYQQKSSQAPKLLFHYYDKDFNNEADTPDNFQSRRPNTSFCFLDIRSPGLGDTAMYLCATSGNRGQETQYFGPGTRLLVL.

This chain uses TRBV3-1 with TRBJ2-7; 10 positions match TRBD2. Germline-derived CDR1 and CDR2 are LGHDT and YNNKEL (reference sequence). Trimming took 4 bases from V and 1 from J; bases not matched to a gene: 7. This CDR3 is built from 16 residues. The CDR3 bases are TGTGCCAGCAGCCGCCTTAGCGGGAGGTCGTCCTACGAGCAGTACTTC. Its protein is CASSRLSGRSSYEQYF.

This clonotype was detected only a few times. The chain is built from TRBV2 and TRBJ2-3; 10 positions match TRBD2. CDR3 length equals 15 residues. Germline trimming cut 5 bases from V and 1 base from J; bases unmatched to any gene: 3. Germline assignment: CDR1 SNHLY and CDR2 FYNNEI. The DNA of the CDR3 is TGTGCCAGCAGTCAACTAGCGGGGCGCACAGATACGCAGTATTTT. It yields the protein CASSQLAGRTDTQYF.

This clonotype has just a few counts. The chain combines TRBV12-3 or TRBV12-4 with TRBJ2-1, with D perhaps matching TRBD2 (6 bases). V was clipped by 4 bases and J by 0 bases, with 16 bases between them. The CDR3 contains 17 residues. Here the CDR3 reads CASSSSLARSSYNEQFF. The CDR3 DNA reads TGTGCCAGCAGTTCCAGTCTAGCGAGGAGCTCCTACAATGAGCAGTTCTTC.

The V and J genes are TRBV7-2 and TRBJ1-2, with TRBD1 as a possible D gene (6 bases). Germline assignment: CDR1 SGHTA and CDR2 FQGNSA. The CDR3 is made up of 16 amino acids. V was clipped by 4 bases and J by 6 bases, with 21 bases between them. DNA of the CDR3: TGTGCCAGCAGCTATCTGGGAGGGGGTTATAGCAATGGCTACACCTTC. Encoded protein: CASSYLGGGYSNGYTF.

This clonotype showed up just a few times. This chain connects TRBV10-2 to TRBJ2-3, with D perhaps TRBD2 (5 bases). The germline V and J ends were trimmed by 7 bases and 4 bases, with 9 bases remaining between them. Germline V gene lookup returns CDR1 WSHSY and CDR2 SAAADI. The CDR3 runs to 12 residues. CDR3 region: CASKSGPDTQYF. DNA of the CDR3: TGCGCCAGCAAGAGCGGCCCAGATACGCAGTATTTT.

The chain employs TRBV11-2 and TRBJ2-3, with 11 bases fitting TRBD1. Germline CDR1 is SGHAT and CDR2 is FQNNGV. There are 19 residues in the CDR3. V was pared by 0 bases and J by 0 bases, with 8 bases of the junction left unmatched. CDR3 sequence reads: CASSLDGTGGEVSTDTQYF. DNA for the CDR3: TGTGCCAGCAGCTTAGACGGGACAGGGGGAGAGGTTAGCACAGATACGCAGTATTTT.

The rearrangement links TRBV2 to TRBJ2-5; TRBD2 aligns across 14 bases. The CDR3 contains 14 residues. Unmatched junction bases numbered 2, after V lost 6 bases and J lost 5 bases. Germline lookup yields CDR1 SNHLY and CDR2 FYNNEI. The CDR3 DNA reads TGTGCCAGCAGAGGGACTAGCGGGGGTGAGACCCAGTACTTC. It is translated as CASRGTSGGETQYF.

The rearrangement uses TRBV9 and TRBJ1-1; the D is unclear. CDR1 SGDLS and CDR2 YYNGEE come from the germline V gene. V dropped 0 bases and J dropped 5 bases, with 8 bases sitting between them. The CDR3 runs 13 residues. The CDR3: CASSVEMETEAFF. The DNA of the CDR3 is TGTGCCAGCAGCGTAGAGATGGAGACTGAAGCTTTCTTT.

Ten or more counts support this clonotype. Compared with germline, one end of the junction differs, possibly owing to a read error. The V call is TRBV5-1, the J call TRBJ2-5, with D possibly matching TRBD2 (6 bases). CDR3 length: 12 amino acids. Germline CDR1 is SGHRS and CDR2 is YFSETQ. This chain's CDR3 is CASSLAQETQYF. The CDR3 nucleotides are TGTGCCAGCAGCCTAGCGCAAGAGACCCAGTACTTC.

In its sample, this clonotype was seen a few times. One junction end disagrees with the germline gene, perhaps due to a read error. The rearrangement uses TRBV5-1 and TRBJ2-3, with D perhaps matching TRBD2 (6 bases). CDR1 is SGHRS, CDR2 YFSETQ, per germline. The CDR3 has 15 residues. Written as DNA, the CDR3 is TGCGCCAGCAGGTTGGACGGGACTAGCACAGATACGCAGTATTTT. The encoded protein is CASRLDGTSTDTQYF.

This clonotype turned up a few times. The V gene is TRBV10-3, the J gene TRBJ2-1; no clear D gene. The CDR3 length is 18 residues. V was shortened by 4 bases and J by 2 bases, with 21 bases between the two germline ends. Germline CDR1 and CDR2: ENHRY and SYGVKD. The CDR3 reads CAISGVRSGRKTYNEQFF. CDR3 coding DNA: TGTGCCATCAGTGGAGTCCGGTCCGGTCGAAAAACCTACAATGAGCAGTTCTTC.

This clonotype was counted only a few times. The rearrangement uses TRBV11-2 and TRBJ2-7, with D perhaps TRBD2 (6 bases). Germline CDR1 reads SGHAT; CDR2 reads FQNNGV. This CDR3 contains 13 residues. Trimming stripped 2 bases from V and 6 bases from J, with 11 bases between. The CDR3 DNA sequence: TGTGCCAGCAGCTTATTAGGAGGGTTCGAGCAGTACTTC. This encodes CASSLLGGFEQYF.

The genes are TRBV14 and TRBJ2-3; 8 bases map to TRBD2. Germline loops: CDR1 SGHDN, CDR2 FVKESK. Trimming took 0 bases from V and 1 from J; bases not matched to a gene: 6. The CDR3 runs to 17 residues. The CDR3 sequence is CASSQDGLGRGTDTQYF. The CDR3 DNA reads as TGTGCCAGCAGCCAAGACGGGCTCGGGAGGGGCACAGATACGCAGTATTTT.

V usage is TRBV21-1 and J usage is TRBJ2-7; the DNA was not used to check the table's D call, TRBD1. TRBV21-1 is a recognized pseudogene. The CDR3 contains 12 residues. The CDR3 here is CATPVVLYEQYF. For the CDR3, the DNA is TGTGCCACCCCGGTCGTACTCTACGAGCAGTACTTC.

This clonotype came up once. Compared with germline, one end of the junction differs, possibly owing to a read error. The chain employs TRBV6-5 and TRBJ1-2; D call uncertain. Germline V gene lookup returns CDR1 MNHEY and CDR2 SVGAGI. This CDR3 contains 13 residues. CDR3 loop: CVSSYSNGYGYTF. The CDR3 DNA reads TGTGTCAGCAGTTACTCGAACGGCTATGGCTACACCTTC.

This clonotype was seen only a few times. The V and J genes are TRBV29-1 and TRBJ1-2, with D unclear. The CDR3 is 14 residues long. In germline, CDR1 is SQVTM, CDR2 ANQGSEA. The V end was cut by 1 base, the J end by 1 base, with 10 bases between. CDR3 protein: CSVEVAGSNYGYTF. In DNA, the CDR3 is TGCAGCGTTGAAGTAGCCGGTAGTAACTATGGCTACACCTTC.

V usage is TRBV18 and J usage is TRBJ1-3; D is possibly TRBD1 (5 bases). Trimming left V 6 bases short and J 2 bases short, with 20 bases between. CDR1 and CDR2 (germline): KGHSH, LQKENI. CDR3 length: 17 amino acids. Here the CDR3 DNA reads TGTGCCAGCTCTCCCTCAATCCCGGGACCTACTGGAAACACCATATATTTT. It translates to CASSPSIPGPTGNTIYF.

In its sample, this clonotype was seen many times. The gene calls are TRBV7-3 and TRBJ2-5; weak D call: TRBD1 (5 bases). V shed 1 base and J shed 5 bases, with 8 bases lying between them. The CDR3 runs to 13 residues. CDR1 is SGHTA and CDR2 is FQGTGA in the germline V gene. CDR3 protein: CASSLNPGETQYF. The CDR3 DNA sequence: TGTGCCAGCAGCTTAAATCCAGGGGAGACCCAGTACTTC.